The 32 T cell receptor beta chains presented below share a single source sample, sequenced in a study of T cells in women clearing cervical HPV infection. Repertoires were generated with immunoSEQ multiplex PCR, while TCRdb's copy carries only in-frame clones and drops some. The record lists around 35,000 clones, of which the ten most abundant hold roughly 1.5%. Sequencing was done on a sample of blood buffy coat. The receptors derive from a woman aged 18 to 75 with a cervical HPV16 infection that either progressed to CIN3+ or cleared (not recorded which).

Regarding this clone: The junction differs from germline at one of its ends, possibly a read error. The CDR3 is cut off 3 residues early in the read; its end comes from the germline J gene. This chain uses TRBV19 with TRBJ2-1, with TRBD2 as a possible D gene (6 bases). Germline CDR1 is LNHDA and CDR2 is SQIVND (reference sequence). CDR3 length equals 14 residues. The sequenced part of the CDR3 DNA is TGTACCAGTAGTTCTTCTACTAGCTCCTATGAG. Protein product: CTSSSSTSSYE. The CDR3, in full, reads CTSSSSTSSYEQFF. Full variable domain (remainder filled in from reference TRBV19 and TRBJ2-1): DGGITQSPKYLFRKEGQNVTLSCEQNLNHDAMYWYRQDPGQGLRLIYYSQIVNDFQKGDIAEGYSVSREKKESFPLTVTSAQKNPTAFYLCTSSSSTSSYEQFFGPGTRLTVL.

With respect to this clone: The CDR3 is cut off 3 residues early in the read; its end comes from the germline J gene. V gene TRBV28 combines with J gene TRBJ2-1, with D unclear. The length of the CDR3 is 12 residues. Trimming shortened V by 5 bases and J by 8 bases, and 10 bases separated the two germline ends. Per the germline V gene, CDR1 is MDHEN and CDR2 is SYDVKM. The CDR3 spells CASSLLLYEQFF. CDR3 DNA (partial): TGTGCCAGCAGTCTCCTCCTCTATGAG.

In regard to this clone: The read ends 3 residues before the CDR3 terminus; that terminus is restored from the germline J gene. This chain uses TRBV30 with TRBJ1-5, with 8 bases matching TRBD1. The CDR3 is made up of 15 amino acids. The V segment lost 0 bases and the J segment 7 bases; nucleotides outside the gene matches: 8. Germline V gene lookup returns CDR1 GTSNPN and CDR2 SVGIG (reference sequence). CDR3 sequence reads: CAWSVLSAGGQPQHF. Partial CDR3 DNA: TGTGCCTGGAGTGTACTATCGGCAGGGGGCCAGCCC.

Comment on this clone: With the read ending 3 residues before the CDR3 end, the germline J gene is used to fill in that end. This chain uses TRBV18 with TRBJ2-4, with TRBD1 matching 10 bases. Germline V gene lookup returns CDR1 KGHSH and CDR2 LQKENI. There are 14 residues in the CDR3. CDR3 DNA (partial): TGTGCCAGCTCACGGACAGGGGGAGACTATGGT. Protein: CASSRTGGDYG. The complete CDR3 protein is CASSRTGGDYGQYF.

CDR3 region: CASSLERTTQETQYF. The covered CDR3 bases are TGCGCCAGCAGCTTGGAGAGGACAACGCAAGAGACG. V is TRBV5-1 and J is TRBJ2-3; tentatively, D is TRBD1 (5 bases). The read falls 3 residues short of the CDR3 end, and the missing part is taken from the germline J gene. CDR1 and CDR2 from the germline V gene are SGHRS and YFSETQ. CDR3 length equals 15 residues.

CDR3 sequence reads: CSATMDRLYEQYF. The sequenced part of the CDR3 DNA is TGCAGTGCCACGATGGACAGGCTTTACGAG. The rearrangement links TRBV20-1 to TRBJ2-7, with 7 bases aligning to TRBD1. The CDR3 goes on 3 residues after the read ends, and that part is filled in from the germline J gene. Germline lookup yields CDR1 DFQATT and CDR2 SNEGSKA (reference sequence). The J segment lost 4 bases and the V segment lost 6 bases, leaving 9 bases of the junction unmatched. CDR3 length: 13 residues.

A word on this clone: The read gets to within 3 residues of the CDR3 end, and the germline J gene fills in the rest. The gene calls are TRBV18 and TRBJ1-2, with 9 bases matching TRBD1. Germline assignment: CDR1 KGHSH and CDR2 LQKENI. This CDR3 contains 13 residues. The CDR3 bases that were read are TGTGCCAGCTCGGTTTGGACAGGGGAGGGC. Protein product: CASSVWTGEG. In full, the CDR3 reads CASSVWTGEGYTF.

Concerning this clone itself: The read gets to within 3 residues of the CDR3 end, and the germline J gene fills in the rest. This sequence joins TRBV19 and TRBJ2-3, with D maybe TRBD2 (5 bases). Looked up from germline, CDR1 is LNHDA and CDR2 is SQIVND (reference sequence). This CDR3 region has 12 residues. This CDR3 is CATSQAGETQYF. The sequenced part of the CDR3 DNA is TGTGCCACTAGCCAGGCGGGCGAGACG.

As for this clone: The read terminates 3 residues ahead of where the CDR3 ends, so the germline J gene completes it. J is TRBJ1-1 and V is TRBV5-1; no definite D call. The CDR3 loop spans 14 amino acids. Germline CDR1 SGHRS, CDR2 YFSETQ. The V and J ends lost 0 bases and 5 bases respectively, with 11 bases between them. The CDR3 bases that were read are TGCGCCAGCAGCTTGGCCGACTCGGTAACTGAA. Its protein product is CASSLADSVTE. The whole CDR3 reads CASSLADSVTEAFF.

On this clone: Coverage ceases 3 residues before the CDR3 finishes, and the germline J gene fills in the end. The rearrangement links TRBV5-1 to TRBJ2-2, with D perhaps matching TRBD1 (7 bases). Germline loops: CDR1 SGHRS, CDR2 YFSETQ. The CDR3 contains 16 residues. CDR3: CASSIGQGGGVEKLFF. The sequenced CDR3 bases are TGCGCCAGCAGCATCGGGCAGGGGGGCGGAGTGGAAAAG.

Points on this clone: The sequenced fragment ends 3 residues before the CDR3 boundary, so the rest is inferred from the germline J gene. This sequence joins TRBV7-8 and TRBJ1-5, with D perhaps TRBD1 (5 bases). The germline V gene encodes CDR1 SGHVS and CDR2 FQNEAQ. The V end lost 0 bases, the J end lost 3 bases, and 12 bases lay between the germline ends. The CDR3 runs to 16 residues. CDR3 protein: CASSLATRQINQPQHF. The DNA read from the CDR3 is TGTGCCAGCAGCTTAGCTACTCGACAGATCAATCAGCCC. The full variable domain, rest sourced from reference TRBV7-8 and TRBJ1-5, is GAGVSQSPRYKVAKRGQDVALRCDPISGHVSLFWYQQALGQGPEFLTYFQNEAQLDKSGLPSDRFFAERPEGSVSTLKIQRTQQEDSAVYLCASSLATRQINQPQHFGDGTRLSIL.

About this clone itself: With the read ending 3 residues before the CDR3 end, the germline J gene is used to fill in that end. This sequence joins TRBV6-1 and TRBJ1-1; D might be TRBD1 (5 bases). V was cut by 3 bases and J by 5 bases, with 10 bases left in between. Germline V gene sequence: CDR1 MNHNS, CDR2 SASEGT. There are 13 residues in the CDR3. CDR3 sequence reads: CASSDERGTEAFF. The CDR3 bases that were read are TGTGCCAGCAGTGATGAAAGGGGAACTGAA.

Concerning this clone: With the read ending 3 residues before the CDR3 end, the germline J gene is used to fill in that end. V and J are TRBV7-2 and TRBJ2-3; TRBD2 matches 9 bases. Germline loops: CDR1 SGHTA, CDR2 FQGNSA. After removal of 5 bases from V and 2 bases from J, the junction contained 5 bases not matched to a gene. CDR3 length: 15 residues. CDR3: CASSLSGRITDTQYF. The DNA read from the CDR3 is TGTGCCAGCAGCCTCAGCGGGAGGATCACAGATACG.

CDR3 residues: CASSTDMNTEAFF. The sequenced part of the CDR3 DNA is TGTGCCAGCAGCACGGACATGAACACTGAA. This chain uses TRBV7-2 with TRBJ1-1; D is perhaps TRBD1 (5 bases). Read data end 3 residues before the CDR3 end; the end is taken from the germline J gene. The V gene lost 5 bases and the J gene lost 0 bases, with 7 bases spanning the gap. In germline, CDR1 is SGHTA, CDR2 FQGNSA. The CDR3 has 13 amino acids.

For this clone: The CDR3 end falls 3 residues outside the read, so it is completed with the germline J gene. The chain couples TRBV7-9 to TRBJ2-4; 8 bases match TRBD1. The CDR3 runs 14 residues. Per the germline V gene, CDR1 is SEHNR and CDR2 is FQNEAQ (reference sequence). CDR3 DNA (partial): TGTGCCAGCAGCTCTCAGGGGGCTAACTATGGT. It translates to CASSSQGANYG. The complete CDR3 protein is CASSSQGANYGQYF. Using reference TRBV7-9 and TRBJ2-4 for the parts outside the CDR3, the full variable domain is DTGVSQNPRHKITKRGQNVTFRCDPISEHNRLYWYRQTLGQGPEFLTYFQNEAQLEKSRLLSDRFSAERPKGSFSTLEIQRTEQGDSAMYLCASSSQGANYGQYFGAGTRLSVL.

Comment on this clone: The read is 3 residues too short to cover the CDR3 end, so that end is filled in from the germline J gene. V and J are TRBV5-1 and TRBJ2-2; possible D gene TRBD2, 6 bases. V shed 0 bases and J shed 5 bases, with 14 bases lying between them. CDR3 length: 16 residues. Germline V gene lookup returns CDR1 SGHRS and CDR2 YFSETQ. CDR3 in amino acids: CASSLGSGGGTGELFF. The sequenced part of the CDR3 DNA is TGCGCCAGCAGCTTGGGATCCGGGGGAGGAACCGGGGAG. The whole variable domain, filled in from reference TRBV5-1 and TRBJ2-2, reads KAGVTQTPRYLIKTRGQQVTLSCSPISGHRSVSWYQQTPGQGLQFLFEYFSETQRNKGNFPGRFSGRQFSNSRSEMNVSTLELGDSALYLCASSLGSGGGTGELFFGEGSRLTVL.

Concerning this clone itself: The read comes to an end 3 residues before the CDR3 does, leaving the germline J gene to fill in the end. The chain joins TRBV18 to TRBJ2-1; D gene ambiguous. V lost 4 bases to trimming and J lost 5 bases, with 9 bases between them. The CDR3 sequence is 13 residues long. CDR1 and CDR2 (germline): KGHSH, LQKENI. The CDR3 spells CASSRSENNEQFF. The covered CDR3 bases are TGTGCCAGCTCACGATCAGAGAACAATGAG.

A word on this clone: Read data end 3 residues before the CDR3 end; the end is taken from the germline J gene. The V and J genes are TRBV20-1 and TRBJ1-2; a weak D match, TRBD1 (6 bases). V was trimmed by 3 bases and J by 6 bases, leaving 14 bases between them. CDR1 is DFQATT and CDR2 is SNEGSKA in the germline V gene (reference sequence). This CDR3 has 13 residues. CDR3: CSASPRGFDGYTF. CDR3 DNA (partial): TGCAGTGCTAGCCCGAGGGGGTTCGATGGC.

Turning to this clone: With the read ending 3 residues before the CDR3 end, the germline J gene is used to fill in that end. This chain links TRBV7-2 with TRBJ1-1, with 7 bases fitting TRBD1. The germline gives CDR1 SGHTA, CDR2 FQGNSA. With 5 bases clipped from V and 5 bases from J, the junction kept 11 bases outside the gene matches. This CDR3 has 15 amino acids. The CDR3 spells CASSTHRGGGTEAFF. The CDR3 bases that were read are TGTGCCAGCAGCACCCACAGGGGTGGGGGAACTGAA.

As to this clone: The observed sequence ends 3 residues before the CDR3 terminus, with the missing tail filled in from the germline J gene. The rearrangement joins TRBV29-1 to TRBJ2-3, with D unclear. V lost 7 bases and J lost 2, with 4 bases in between. Germline CDR1 and CDR2: SQVTM and ANQGSEA. This CDR3 is built from 10 residues. CDR3 bases read: TGCAGCGCCCACACAGATACG. Protein: CSAHTDT. The whole CDR3 sequence reads CSAHTDTQYF.

Details on this clone: The CDR3 end lies 3 residues beyond the end of the read and is filled in from the germline J gene. This chain uses TRBV4-1 with TRBJ2-2; D tentatively reads TRBD1 or TRBD2 (5 bases each). This CDR3 region has 16 residues. Germline assignment: CDR1 MGHRA and CDR2 YSYEKL. V gave up 1 base and J gave up 4 bases, with 13 bases separating them. CDR3 in amino acids: CASSQVARGVTGELFF. CDR3 bases read: TGCGCCAGCAGCCAAGTAGCAAGGGGAGTCACCGGGGAG.

Concerning this clone: Read coverage stops 3 residues before the CDR3 terminus; the germline J gene supplies the remainder. This chain uses TRBV7-9 with TRBJ1-1; D may be TRBD1 (6 bases). This CDR3 is 12 amino acids long. Germline loops: CDR1 SEHNR, CDR2 FQNEAQ (reference sequence). Incomplete CDR3 DNA: TGTGCCAGCAGCGTATCCGGAGGGGGA. This codes for CASSVSGGG. The whole CDR3 region reads CASSVSGGGAFF. The full variable domain, completed using reference TRBV7-9 and TRBJ1-1, is DTGVSQNPRHKITKRGQNVTFRCDPISEHNRLYWYRQTLGQGPEFLTYFQNEAQLEKSRLLSDRFSAERPKGSFSTLEIQRTEQGDSAMYLCASSVSGGGAFFGQGTRLTVV.

To note about this clone: The sequenced fragment ends 3 residues before the CDR3 boundary, so the rest is inferred from the germline J gene. The chain recombines TRBV7-3 with TRBJ2-7; maybe TRBD2 (7 bases). The CDR3 runs to 13 residues. Germline V gene data show CDR1 as SGHTA and CDR2 as FQGTGA. Deletions cut 4 bases from V and 5 bases from J, with 12 bases between. CDR3 bases read: TGTGCCAGCAGCTCCAGGGGAGGGCACGAG. Translation gives CASSSRGGHE. The CDR3 in its entirety is CASSSRGGHEQYF.

For this clone: The sequenced fragment ends 3 residues before the CDR3 boundary, so the rest is inferred from the germline J gene. V usage is TRBV19 and J usage is TRBJ2-1; 10 positions match TRBD1. V gave up 5 bases and J gave up 1 base; unmatched junction bases: 8. The V gene's germline CDR1 is LNHDA and CDR2 SQIVND (reference sequence). CDR3 length equals 17 residues. The CDR3 DNA, read in part, is TGTGCCAGTAGTCTACGGACAGGGGGGGGATCCTACAATGAG. Translated, it gives CASSLRTGGGSYNE. The entire CDR3 protein is CASSLRTGGGSYNEQFF.

As regards this clone: With the read ending 3 residues before the CDR3 end, the germline J gene is used to fill in that end. This chain joins TRBV5-1 and TRBJ1-4; D uncertain. The V gene's germline CDR1 is SGHRS and CDR2 YFSETQ. Trimming took off 4 bases at V and 4 bases at J, with 17 bases between the two ends. The CDR3 has 16 amino acids. The CDR3 spells CASSPGGQLGNEKLFF. Incomplete CDR3 DNA: TGCGCCAGCAGCCCTGGCGGCCAGTTAGGTAATGAAAAA. Looking up the rest from reference TRBV5-1 and TRBJ1-4 gives the full variable domain: KAGVTQTPRYLIKTRGQQVTLSCSPISGHRSVSWYQQTPGQGLQFLFEYFSETQRNKGNFPGRFSGRQFSNSRSEMNVSTLELGDSALYLCASSPGGQLGNEKLFFGSGTQLSVL.

To note about this clone: The read ends 3 residues shy of where the CDR3 ends; the end is completed using the germline J gene. The J gene is TRBJ2-3, the V gene TRBV7-2; D not certain. Germline assignment: CDR1 SGHTA and CDR2 FQGNSA. Trimming shortened V by 0 bases and J by 5 bases, and 12 bases separated the two germline ends. The CDR3 loop spans 15 amino acids. CDR3 DNA (partial): TGTGCCAGCAGCTTAGCTGTGGCGGCCGGAGATACG. It is translated as CASSLAVAAGDT. The entire CDR3 sequence reads CASSLAVAAGDTQYF.

A word on this clone: The read terminates 3 residues ahead of where the CDR3 ends, so the germline J gene completes it. V is TRBV20-1 and J is TRBJ2-2, with TRBD1 identical over 7 bases. The CDR3 consists of 16 residues. J gave up 7 bases and V 1 base, and 12 bases lay outside the gene matches. Germline V gives CDR1 DFQATT, CDR2 SNEGSKA (reference sequence). CDR3 amino acids: CSARGLPGQAGGELFF. The part of the CDR3 DNA that was read is TGCAGTGCTAGAGGTCTCCCAGGACAGGCTGGCGGGGAG.

As concerns this clone: The read gets to within 3 residues of the CDR3 end, and the germline J gene fills in the rest. This chain connects TRBV2 to TRBJ1-2; tentative D call: TRBD1 (5 bases). V was cut by 8 bases and J by 6 bases, with 25 bases left in between. The CDR3 runs 16 residues. CDR1 and CDR2 from the germline V gene are SNHLY and FYNNEI. The CDR3 sequence is CASVDGLQGWGDGYTF. The covered CDR3 bases are TGTGCCAGCGTGGATGGGCTCCAGGGTTGGGGAGATGGC.

CDR3 bases read: TGTGCCAGCAGCTGGGCCCCAGGGGGCGAG. Protein: CASSWAPGGE. The whole CDR3 reads CASSWAPGGEQYF. The V gene is TRBV11-2, the J gene TRBJ2-7, with 7 nucleotides matching TRBD1. Sequencing ends 3 residues short of the CDR3 end; the germline J gene provides the rest. J gave up 6 bases and V 4 bases, and 6 bases lay outside the gene matches. This CDR3 has 13 residues. Germline loops: CDR1 SGHAT, CDR2 FQNNGV.

Turning to this clone: The CDR3 end falls 3 residues outside the read, so it is completed with the germline J gene. J is TRBJ2-7 and V is TRBV6-2 or TRBV6-3; no definite D call. The V and J ends lost 7 bases and 6 bases respectively, with 10 bases between them. Germline V lookup: CDR1 MNHEY, CDR2 SVGEGT. The CDR3 is 11 residues long. Here the CDR3 reads CASNLSGEQYF. The covered CDR3 bases are TGTGCCAGCAATCTTTCCGGCGAG.

A remark on this clone: The CDR3 is cut off 3 residues early in the read; its end comes from the germline J gene. The V call is TRBV6-2 or TRBV6-3, the J call TRBJ1-3; D perhaps matches TRBD1 (5 bases). The length of the CDR3 is 11 residues. CDR1 and CDR2 (germline): MNHEY, SVGEGT. CDR3 loop: CASSLPQAIYF. CDR3 DNA, as far as it was read: TGTGCCAGCAGTCTACCACAGGCA.

Note on this clone: The read stops 3 residues short of the end of the CDR3; the missing end is completed from the germline J gene. This chain joins TRBV2 and TRBJ2-3, with 7 nucleotides matching TRBD2. CDR1 and CDR2 (germline): SNHLY, FYNNEI. There are 16 residues in the CDR3. Trimming removed 2 bases from V and 2 bases from J; junction bases left unmatched: 7. CDR3 bases read: TGTGCCAGCAGTGAATCGGGGGGTTTTGTCACAGATACG. It is translated as CASSESGGFVTDT. The full CDR3 protein is CASSESGGFVTDTQYF.